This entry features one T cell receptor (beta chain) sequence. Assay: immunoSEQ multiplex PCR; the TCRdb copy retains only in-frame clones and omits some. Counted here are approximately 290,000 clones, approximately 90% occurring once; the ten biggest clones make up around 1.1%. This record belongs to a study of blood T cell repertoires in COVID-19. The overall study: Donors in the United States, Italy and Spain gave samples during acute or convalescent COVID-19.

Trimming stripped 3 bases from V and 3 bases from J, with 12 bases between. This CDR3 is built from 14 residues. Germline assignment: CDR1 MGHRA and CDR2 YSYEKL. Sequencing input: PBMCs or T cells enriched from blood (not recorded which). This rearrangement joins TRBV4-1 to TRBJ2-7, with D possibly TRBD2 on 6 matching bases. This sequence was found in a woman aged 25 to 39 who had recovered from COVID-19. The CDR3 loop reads CASSQSMGGYEQYF. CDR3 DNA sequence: TGCGCCAGCAGCCAGTCGATGGGGGGCTACGAGCAGTACTTC.